These 12 T cell receptor beta chains came from one sample sequenced in a study of cytomegalovirus exposure and HLA in healthy donors. PCR used 60 Vbeta primers and 13 Jbeta primers. Some clones are missing from TCRdb's copy, which holds only in-frame ones; the method was immunoSEQ multiplex PCR. This repertoire shows some 200,000 clones, 60% to 80% found once; its top ten account for less than 3.5%. The sample comprised PBMCs. Receptors were obtained from a woman under 40 in good health and CMV-seronegative.

This clone has more than one count but fewer than ten. The sample holds other DNA sequences that translate to the same CDR3. The rearrangement links TRBV5-1 to TRBJ2-7; 7 nucleotides match TRBD1. This CDR3 spans 14 amino acids. Germline CDR1 is SGHRS and CDR2 is YFSETQ. Losses at the gene ends were 0 bases for V and 0 bases for J; bases not matched to a gene: 0. The CDR3 nucleotides read TGCGCCAGCAGCTTGGGACAGGGCTCCTACGAGCAGTACTTC. Translating gives CASSLGQGSYEQYF.

As concerns this clone: Germline and junction disagree at one end, which may indicate a read error. V and J are TRBV7-7 and TRBJ2-1; D not resolved. Germline V gene lookup returns CDR1 SSHAT and CDR2 FNYEAQ (reference sequence). CDR3 length equals 14 residues. The CDR3 reads CASSLALDYNEQFF. CDR3 sequence (DNA): TGTGCTAGCAGCTTAGCCCTAGACTACAATGAGCAGTTCTTC.

This chain uses TRBV9 with TRBJ2-7; D might be TRBD2 (5 bases). Trimming shortened V by 0 bases and J by 6 bases, and 25 bases separated the two germline ends. The germline gives CDR1 SGDLS, CDR2 YYNGEE. The CDR3 is made up of 18 amino acids. In DNA form, the CDR3 reads TGTGCCAGCAGCGTAGCGACCGTCCCAAGCGGCCAACGGTCCGAGCAGTACTTC. Its protein product is CASSVATVPSGQRSEQYF.

The rearrangement joins TRBV9 to TRBJ2-7; D perhaps matches TRBD1 (6 bases). The germline V gene has CDR1 SGDLS and CDR2 YYNGEE. The length of the CDR3 is 15 residues. Trimming pared 4 bases from V and 4 bases from J, leaving 18 bases between. CDR3 loop: CASSPSRTALYEQYF. The CDR3 DNA reads TGTGCCAGCAGCCCCTCGCGGACAGCTCTGTACGAGCAGTACTTC. Based on the CDR3 plus reference TRBV9 and TRBJ2-7, the full variable domain is DSGVTQTPKHLITATGQRVTLRCSPRSGDLSVYWYQQSLDQGLQFLIQYYNGEERAKGNILERFSAQQFPDLHSELNLSSLELGDSALYFCASSPSRTALYEQYFGPGTRLTVT.

V and J are TRBV9 and TRBJ2-2, with 8 bases aligning to TRBD1. Germline CDR1 is SGDLS and CDR2 is YYNGEE. This CDR3 spans 18 amino acids. V lost 3 bases, J lost 2 bases, and 12 bases stayed unmatched. This CDR3 is CASSDESPDRENTGELFF. The CDR3 nucleotides are TGTGCCAGCAGCGACGAAAGCCCGGACAGGGAAAACACCGGGGAGCTGTTTTTT. The full variable domain, with the rest looked up from reference TRBV9 and TRBJ2-2, is DSGVTQTPKHLITATGQRVTLRCSPRSGDLSVYWYQQSLDQGLQFLIQYYNGEERAKGNILERFSAQQFPDLHSELNLSSLELGDSALYFCASSDESPDRENTGELFFGEGSRLTVL.

The chain uses TRBV5-1 and TRBJ2-3, with TRBD2 matching over 12 bases. After removal of 0 bases from V and 3 bases from J, the junction contained 14 bases not matched to a gene. Germline V gives CDR1 SGHRS, CDR2 YFSETQ. The CDR3 is made up of 20 amino acids. The CDR3 is CASSLERTSGVGYGTDTQYF. The CDR3 DNA is TGCGCCAGCAGCTTGGAACGGACTAGCGGGGTGGGATACGGGACAGATACGCAGTATTTT.

The chain recombines TRBV5-4 with TRBJ2-2; 7 nucleotides match TRBD2. The CDR3 is 18 residues long. Germline V gene sequence: CDR1 SGHNT, CDR2 YYREEE (reference sequence). The junction had 18 bases not matched to a gene; V was cut back by 4 bases and J by 6 bases. DNA for the CDR3: TGTGCCAGCAGCCAAGGGGCCGAGACACTAGCGCACTCCGGGGAGCTGTTTTTT. Protein product: CASSQGAETLAHSGELFF.

J is TRBJ1-1 and V is TRBV9; 10 nucleotides agree with TRBD1. CDR3 length: 18 amino acids. Looked up from germline, CDR1 is SGDLS and CDR2 is YYNGEE. V trimming: 0 bases; J trimming: 0 bases; junction bases outside the gene matches: 8. CDR3 loop: CASSVGTGGIGLNTEAFF. The CDR3 region has the DNA TGTGCCAGCAGCGTAGGGACAGGGGGAATCGGTCTGAACACTGAAGCTTTCTTT.

The chain uses TRBV4-2 and TRBJ2-7; D might be TRBD2 (6 bases). The V end was cut by 1 base, the J end by 2 bases, with 15 bases between. The CDR3 extends over 16 amino acids. Germline-derived CDR1 and CDR2 are LGHNA and YNFKEQ. Written as DNA, the CDR3 is TGTGCCAGCAGCCAAGTCGGGACTTTCTCAACCTACGAGCAGTACTTC. Protein product: CASSQVGTFSTYEQYF.

J is TRBJ2-2 and V is TRBV7-3; D is unresolved. Germline V gene sequence: CDR1 SGHTA, CDR2 FQGTGA. The CDR3 spans 15 residues. V lost 2 bases and J 4 bases, leaving 11 bases between the germline ends. CDR3 coding DNA: TGTGCCAGCAGCTTAGGTCTAGTAGGCACCGGGGAGCTGTTTTTT. Its protein is CASSLGLVGTGELFF.

The CDR3: CSVEVRATEFYGYTF. CDR3 coding DNA: TGCAGCGTTGAAGTCCGTGCGACAGAGTTCTATGGCTACACCTTC. The gene calls are TRBV29-1 and TRBJ1-2, with D possibly being TRBD1 (5 bases). V was clipped by 1 base and J by 4 bases, with 16 bases between them. The length of the CDR3 is 15 residues. The germline CDR1 and CDR2 sequences are SQVTM and ANQGSEA. Variable domain in full (rest from reference TRBV29-1 and TRBJ1-2): SAVISQKPSRDICQRGTSLTIQCQVDSQVTMMFWYRQQPGQSLTLIATANQGSEATYESGFVIDKFPISRPNLTFSTLTVSNMSPEDSSIYLCSVEVRATEFYGYTFGSGTRLTVV.

With regard to this clone: One junction end does not reproduce the germline sequence, and a read error may be involved. The chain employs TRBV7-7 and TRBJ2-3, with D unresolved. The CDR3 loop spans 14 amino acids. Germline-derived CDR1 and CDR2 are SSHAT and FNYEAQ (reference sequence). In DNA form, the CDR3 reads TGTGCTAGCAGCCCGGTTTCTAGCACAGATACGCAGTATTTT. It yields the protein CASSPVSSTDTQYF.